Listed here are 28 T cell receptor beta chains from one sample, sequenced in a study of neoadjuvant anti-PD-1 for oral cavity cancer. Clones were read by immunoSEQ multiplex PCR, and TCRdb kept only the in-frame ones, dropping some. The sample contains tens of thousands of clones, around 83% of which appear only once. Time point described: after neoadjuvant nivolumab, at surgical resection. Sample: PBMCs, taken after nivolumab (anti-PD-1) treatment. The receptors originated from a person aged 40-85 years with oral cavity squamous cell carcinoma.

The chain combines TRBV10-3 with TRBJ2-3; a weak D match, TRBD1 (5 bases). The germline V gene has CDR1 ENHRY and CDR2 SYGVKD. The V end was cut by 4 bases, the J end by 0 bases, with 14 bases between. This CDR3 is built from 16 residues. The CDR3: CAISASWGASTDTQYF. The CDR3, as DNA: TGTGCCATCAGTGCCTCGTGGGGCGCTAGCACAGATACGCAGTATTTT.

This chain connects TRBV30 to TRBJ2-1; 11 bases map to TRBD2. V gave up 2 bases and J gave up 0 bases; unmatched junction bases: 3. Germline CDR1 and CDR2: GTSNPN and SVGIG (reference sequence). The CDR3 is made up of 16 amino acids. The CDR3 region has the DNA TGTGCCTGGAGTCTAGGGACTAGCGGCTCCTACAATGAGCAGTTCTTC. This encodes CAWSLGTSGSYNEQFF.

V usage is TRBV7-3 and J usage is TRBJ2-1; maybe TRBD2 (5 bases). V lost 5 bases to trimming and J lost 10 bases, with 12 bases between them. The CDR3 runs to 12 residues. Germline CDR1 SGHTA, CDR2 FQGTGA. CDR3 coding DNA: TGTGCCAGCAGCCTGGAACTAGGGGAGCAGTTCTTC. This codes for CASSLELGEQFF.

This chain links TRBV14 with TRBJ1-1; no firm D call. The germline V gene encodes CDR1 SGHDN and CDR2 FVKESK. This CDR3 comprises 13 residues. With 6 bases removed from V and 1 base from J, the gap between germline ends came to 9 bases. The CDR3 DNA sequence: TGTGCCAGCAGTTGGGTCAGGAACACTGAAGCTTTCTTT. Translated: CASSWVRNTEAFF.

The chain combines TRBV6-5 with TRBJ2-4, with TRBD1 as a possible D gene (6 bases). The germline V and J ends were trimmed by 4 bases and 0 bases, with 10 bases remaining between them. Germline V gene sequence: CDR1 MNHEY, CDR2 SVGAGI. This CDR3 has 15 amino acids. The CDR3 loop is CASSSGQLAKNIQYF. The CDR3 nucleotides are TGTGCCAGCAGTTCTGGACAGCTAGCCAAAAACATTCAGTACTTC.

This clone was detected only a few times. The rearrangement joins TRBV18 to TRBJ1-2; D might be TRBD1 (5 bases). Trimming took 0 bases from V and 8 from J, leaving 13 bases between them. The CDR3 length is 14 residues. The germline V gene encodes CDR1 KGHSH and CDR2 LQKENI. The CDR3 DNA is TGTGCCAGCTCACCACCGGGAGGGGCGCAGGGCTACACCTTC. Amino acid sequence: CASSPPGGAQGYTF.

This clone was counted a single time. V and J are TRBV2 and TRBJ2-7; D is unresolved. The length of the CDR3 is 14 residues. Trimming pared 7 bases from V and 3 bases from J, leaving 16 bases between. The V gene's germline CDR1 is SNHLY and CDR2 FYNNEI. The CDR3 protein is CASNPDSNLYEQYF. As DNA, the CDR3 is TGTGCCAGCAACCCTGACTCAAACCTCTACGAGCAGTACTTC.

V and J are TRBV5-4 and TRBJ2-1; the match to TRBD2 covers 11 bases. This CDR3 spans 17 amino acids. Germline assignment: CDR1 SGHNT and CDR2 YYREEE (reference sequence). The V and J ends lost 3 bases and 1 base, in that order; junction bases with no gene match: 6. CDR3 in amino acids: CASSWGASGRSYNEQFF. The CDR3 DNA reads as TGTGCCAGCAGCTGGGGGGCTAGCGGGAGGTCCTACAATGAGCAGTTCTTC.

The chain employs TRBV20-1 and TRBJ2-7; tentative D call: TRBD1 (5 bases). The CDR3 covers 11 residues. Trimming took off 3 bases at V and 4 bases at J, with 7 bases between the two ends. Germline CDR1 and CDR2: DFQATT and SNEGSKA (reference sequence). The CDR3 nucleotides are TGCAGTGCTAGTCAGGGTTACGAGCAGTACTTC. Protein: CSASQGYEQYF.

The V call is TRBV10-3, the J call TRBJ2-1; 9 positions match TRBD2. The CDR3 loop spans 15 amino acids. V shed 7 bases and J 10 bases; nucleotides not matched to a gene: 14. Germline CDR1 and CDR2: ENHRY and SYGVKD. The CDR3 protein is CAITGASGIGGEQFF. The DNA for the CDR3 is TGTGCCATCACGGGCGCTAGCGGGATAGGGGGAGAGCAGTTCTTC.

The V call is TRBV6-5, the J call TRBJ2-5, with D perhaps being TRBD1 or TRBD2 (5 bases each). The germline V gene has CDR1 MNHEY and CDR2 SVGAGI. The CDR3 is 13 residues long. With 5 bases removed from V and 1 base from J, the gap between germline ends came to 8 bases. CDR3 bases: TGTGCCAGCAGTACCGGGACCCAAGAGACCCAGTACTTC. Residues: CASSTGTQETQYF.

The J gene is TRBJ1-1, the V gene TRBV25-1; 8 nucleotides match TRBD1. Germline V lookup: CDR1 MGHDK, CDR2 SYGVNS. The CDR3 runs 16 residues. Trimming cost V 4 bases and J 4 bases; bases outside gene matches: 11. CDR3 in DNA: TGTGCCAGCAGTGCCTACGCCCCCACAGGGGGCACTGAAGCTTTCTTT. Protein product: CASSAYAPTGGTEAFF.

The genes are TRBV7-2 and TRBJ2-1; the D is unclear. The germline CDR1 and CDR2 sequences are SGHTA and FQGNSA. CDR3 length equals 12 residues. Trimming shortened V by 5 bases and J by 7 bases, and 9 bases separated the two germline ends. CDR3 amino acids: CASSPQRNEQFF. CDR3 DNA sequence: TGTGCCAGCAGCCCACAGAGAAATGAGCAGTTCTTC.

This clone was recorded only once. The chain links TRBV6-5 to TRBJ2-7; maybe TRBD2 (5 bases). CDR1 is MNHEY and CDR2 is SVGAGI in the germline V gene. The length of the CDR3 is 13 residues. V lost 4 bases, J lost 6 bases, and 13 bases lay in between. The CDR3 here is CASSSPLAGEQYF. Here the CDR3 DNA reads TGTGCCAGCAGTTCCCCCCTAGCTGGCGAGCAGTACTTC.

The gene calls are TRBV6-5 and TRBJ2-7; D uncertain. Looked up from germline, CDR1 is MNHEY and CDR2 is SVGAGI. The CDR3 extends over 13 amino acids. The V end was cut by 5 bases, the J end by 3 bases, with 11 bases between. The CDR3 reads CASSTPQRYEQYF. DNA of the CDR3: TGTGCCAGCAGTACCCCACAGCGCTACGAGCAGTACTTC.

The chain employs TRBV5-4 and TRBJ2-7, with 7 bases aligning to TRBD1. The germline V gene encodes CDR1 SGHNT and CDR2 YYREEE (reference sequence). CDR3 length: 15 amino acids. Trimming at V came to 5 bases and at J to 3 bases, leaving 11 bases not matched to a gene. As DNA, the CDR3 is TGTGCCAGCAGTTATGAACCGGGACAGTTCTACGAGCAGTACTTC. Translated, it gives CASSYEPGQFYEQYF.

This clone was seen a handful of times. CDR3 protein: CASTVSGQGYEQYF. The DNA of the CDR3 is TGTGCCAGCACCGTATCGGGACAGGGCTACGAGCAGTACTTC. The J gene is TRBJ2-7, the V gene TRBV5-6; TRBD1 agrees at 9 bases. This CDR3 contains 14 residues. With V trimmed by 6 bases and J by 3 bases, 7 bases remained unmatched. CDR1 SGHDT and CDR2 YYEEEE come from the germline V gene.

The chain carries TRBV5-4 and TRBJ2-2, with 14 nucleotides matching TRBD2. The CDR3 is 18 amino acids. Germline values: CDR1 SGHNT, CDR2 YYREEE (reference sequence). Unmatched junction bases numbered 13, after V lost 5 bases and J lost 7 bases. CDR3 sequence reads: CASSEPGLAGVVSGELFF. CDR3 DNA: TGTGCCAGCAGTGAACCGGGACTAGCGGGAGTCGTGAGCGGGGAGCTGTTTTTT.

In nucleotides, the CDR3 is TGTGCCAGCAGCCCACACCCGGGAGATACGCAGTATTTT. Amino acid sequence: CASSPHPGDTQYF. The chain carries TRBV7-6 and TRBJ2-3; D unclear. The CDR3 totals 13 residues. Germline CDR1 reads SGHVS; CDR2 reads FNYEAQ. Trimming shortened V by 5 bases and J by 5 bases, and 11 bases separated the two germline ends.

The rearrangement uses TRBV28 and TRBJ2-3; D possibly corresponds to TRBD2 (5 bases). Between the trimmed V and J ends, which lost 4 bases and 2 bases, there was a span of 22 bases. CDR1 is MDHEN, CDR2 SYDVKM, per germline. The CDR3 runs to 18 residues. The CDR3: CASSYPSLELAPTDTQYF. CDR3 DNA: TGTGCCAGCAGTTACCCCTCTCTAGAGTTAGCGCCCACAGATACGCAGTATTTT.

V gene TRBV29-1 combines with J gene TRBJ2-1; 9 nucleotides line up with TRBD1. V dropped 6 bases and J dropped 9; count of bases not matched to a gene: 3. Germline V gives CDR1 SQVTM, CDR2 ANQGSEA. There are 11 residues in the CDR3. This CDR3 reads CSVGTGSEQFF. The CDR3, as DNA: TGCAGCGTGGGGACAGGGAGTGAGCAGTTCTTC.

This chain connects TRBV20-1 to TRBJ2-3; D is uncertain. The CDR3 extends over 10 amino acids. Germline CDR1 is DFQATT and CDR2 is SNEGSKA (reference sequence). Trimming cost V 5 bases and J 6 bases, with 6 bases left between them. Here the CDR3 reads CSAFADTQYF. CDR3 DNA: TGCAGTGCTTTCGCCGATACGCAGTATTTT.

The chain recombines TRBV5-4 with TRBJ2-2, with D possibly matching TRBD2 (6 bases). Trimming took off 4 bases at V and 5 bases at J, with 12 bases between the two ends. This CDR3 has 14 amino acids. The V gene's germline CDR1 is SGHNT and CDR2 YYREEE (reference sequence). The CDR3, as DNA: TGTGCCAGCAGCCTCGGGGGACTGACCGGGGAGCTGTTTTTT. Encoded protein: CASSLGGLTGELFF.

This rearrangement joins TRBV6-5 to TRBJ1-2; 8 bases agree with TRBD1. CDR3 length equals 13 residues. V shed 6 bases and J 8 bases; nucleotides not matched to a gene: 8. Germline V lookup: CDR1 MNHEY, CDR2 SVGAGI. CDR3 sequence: CASSPTGGRGYTF. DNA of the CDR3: TGTGCCAGCAGCCCTACAGGGGGTCGGGGCTACACCTTC.

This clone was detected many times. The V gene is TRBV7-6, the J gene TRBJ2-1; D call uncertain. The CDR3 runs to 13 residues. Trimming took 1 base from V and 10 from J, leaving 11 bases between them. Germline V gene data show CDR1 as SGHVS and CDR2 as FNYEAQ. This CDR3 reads CASSLGARGEQFF. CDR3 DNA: TGTGCCAGCAGCTTAGGAGCCCGAGGCGAGCAGTTCTTC.

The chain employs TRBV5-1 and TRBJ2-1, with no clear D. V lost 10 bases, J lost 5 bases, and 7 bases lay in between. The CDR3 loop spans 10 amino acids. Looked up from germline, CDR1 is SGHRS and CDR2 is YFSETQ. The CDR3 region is CAGNHNEQFF. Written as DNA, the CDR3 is TGCGCCGGCAACCACAATGAGCAGTTCTTC.

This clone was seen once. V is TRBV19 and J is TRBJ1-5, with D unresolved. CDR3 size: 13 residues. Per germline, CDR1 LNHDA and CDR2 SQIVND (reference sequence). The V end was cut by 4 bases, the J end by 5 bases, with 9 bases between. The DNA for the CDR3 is TGTGCCAGTAGTAAGACTTTTTATCAGCCCCAGCATTTT. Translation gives CASSKTFYQPQHF. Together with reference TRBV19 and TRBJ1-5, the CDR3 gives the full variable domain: DGGITQSPKYLFRKEGQNVTLSCEQNLNHDAMYWYRQDPGQGLRLIYYSQIVNDFQKGDIAEGYSVSREKKESFPLTVTSAQKNPTAFYLCASSKTFYQPQHFGDGTRLSIL.

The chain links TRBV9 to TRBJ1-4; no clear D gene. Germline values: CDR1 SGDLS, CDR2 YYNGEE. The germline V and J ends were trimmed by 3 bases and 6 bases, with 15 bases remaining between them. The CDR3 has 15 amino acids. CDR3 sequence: CASSALSGWDEKLFF. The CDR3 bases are TGTGCCAGCAGCGCCCTCTCCGGGTGGGATGAAAAACTGTTTTTT.